These T cell receptor beta chains were read from a single sample in a study of PD-1 blockade in classical Hodgkin lymphoma. Sequencing used immunoSEQ multiplex PCR; TCRdb keeps in-frame clones, though not all of them. This repertoire shows tens of thousands of clones, about 90% found once; its top ten account for roughly 10%. The material sequenced was peripheral blood mononuclear cells (PBMCs), taken at baseline. All receptors derive from a human donor with classical Hodgkin lymphoma. CDR3s include the opening cysteine and the closing phenylalanine or tryptophan.

>TRBV6-6|TRBJ2-1
CASTRTRRDEQFF
>TRBV11-3|TRBJ2-1
CASSPRLAGGTDNEQFF
>TRBV10-3|TRBJ2-7
CAIRDSSGEQYF
>TRBV6-5|TRBJ1-2
CASSSGAPEVNYGYTF
>TRBV25-1|TRBJ2-7
CASSDRVSSEQYF
>TRBV7-9|TRBJ2-5
CASSPIRAGVPETQYF
>TRBV7-2|TRBJ1-2
CASSSTGTGVDGYTF
>TRBV10-3|TRBJ1-5
CAISTGIFNQPQHF
>TRBV19|TRBJ2-7
CASSIDWEFEQYF
>TRBV27|TRBJ1-5
CASINQTGRNQPQHF
>TRBV7-6|TRBJ2-2
CASSPRGDGELFF
>TRBV7-2|TRBJ2-2
CASSAQGLAYTGELFF
>TRBV6-4|TRBJ1-2
CASSPDRGDYGYTF
>TRBV5-4|TRBJ2-1
CASSFANSRGNEQFF
>TRBV5-1|TRBJ1-1
CASSPRAPMNTEAFF
>TRBV4-1|TRBJ2-5
CASSQAGQGARETQYF
>TRBV4-1|TRBJ2-3
CASSQTGTSNGRDTQYF